This entry lists 20 T cell receptor beta chains sequenced from one sample in a study of CD8 T cells in ankylosing spondylitis. MiXCR, run by TCRdb on the 5' RACE reads, gives a single entry per CDR3 protein. The sample contains a few hundred thousand distinct CDR3 sequences, about a sixth of which appear only once. Material for sequencing was blood, either unsorted or a sorted T cell fraction (not recorded which). The source of these receptors is a male donor with ankylosing spondylitis or in good health (not recorded which).

This clonotype has a handful of counts. DNA of the CDR3: TGTGCCACCAGTGAGGGGACAGAACACTATCGCTATGGCTACACCTTC. It yields the protein CATSEGTEHYRYGYTF. The chain combines TRBV24-1 with TRBJ1-2, with 7 nucleotides matching TRBD1. V lost 4 bases, J lost 4 bases, and 11 bases stayed unmatched. Germline CDR1 is KGHDR and CDR2 is SFDVKD. CDR3 length: 16 amino acids.

This clonotype was seen many times. The rearrangement joins TRBV29-1 to TRBJ2-7, with TRBD1 as a possible D gene (5 bases). Germline V gives CDR1 SQVTM, CDR2 ANQGSEA. The length of the CDR3 is 13 residues. V dropped 3 bases and J dropped 2 bases, with 11 bases sitting between them. The CDR3 here is CSVETADPYEQYF. CDR3 DNA sequence: TGCAGCGTTGAGACAGCAGATCCCTACGAGCAGTACTTC.

This clonotype was counted only a few times. One end of the junction varies from germline; a read error may be responsible. The chain joins TRBV5-1 to TRBJ2-7; D is unresolved. Germline-derived CDR1 and CDR2 are SGHRS and YFSETQ. This CDR3 is built from 12 residues. The CDR3 reads CASMPVAYQQYF. The CDR3 DNA follows: TGCGCCAGCATGCCTGTGGCCTACCAGCAGTACTTC.

This clonotype has a count of ten or more. The rearrangement links TRBV27 to TRBJ2-3, with TRBD2 as a possible D gene (5 bases). V lost 8 bases to trimming and J lost 5 bases, with 17 bases between them. Germline-derived CDR1 and CDR2 are MNHEY and SMNVEV (reference sequence). CDR3 size: 14 residues. DNA for the CDR3: TGTGCCAGCCAGGCTAGCCGGATTTTAGATACGCAGTATTTT. Translation gives CASQASRILDTQYF.

This clonotype was counted many times. The chain couples TRBV29-1 to TRBJ2-1, with D perhaps assigned TRBD1 or TRBD2 (6 bases each). This CDR3 comprises 14 residues. Germline loops: CDR1 SQVTM, CDR2 ANQGSEA. Trimming left V 0 bases short and J 6 bases short, with 12 bases between. The CDR3 DNA reads as TGCAGCGTTGAAGATCTACGGGGGCTCAATGAGCAGTTCTTC. This translates into CSVEDLRGLNEQFF.

The V and J genes are TRBV27 and TRBJ2-2; 8 bases are shared with TRBD2. Per germline, CDR1 MNHEY and CDR2 SMNVEV (reference sequence). The CDR3 runs to 16 residues. The trim removed 5 bases at V and 5 bases at J, leaving 10 bases unmatched. The CDR3 nucleotides are TGTGCCAGCAGTCTAACAGCGGGAGTTAGTACCGGGGAGCTGTTTTTT. The encoded protein is CASSLTAGVSTGELFF.

This clonotype was detected a few times. This chain joins TRBV20-1 and TRBJ1-1; the D is unclear. Germline assignment: CDR1 DFQATT and CDR2 SNEGSKA (reference sequence). V dropped 4 bases and J dropped 7 bases, with 10 bases sitting between them. The CDR3 has 11 residues. The CDR3, as DNA: TGCAGTGCTACTAGACGGCTTGAAGCTTTCTTT. It yields the protein CSATRRLEAFF.

A few counts support this clonotype. The gene calls are TRBV5-1 and TRBJ2-3; TRBD2 matches at 16 bases. Germline V gene sequence: CDR1 SGHRS, CDR2 YFSETQ. V lost 0 bases to trimming and J lost 0 bases; unmatched junction nucleotides: 7. There are 20 residues in the CDR3. The DNA of the CDR3 is TGCGCCAGCAGCTTGGCCGGGACTAGCGGGAGGGCCCCTAGCACAGATACGCAGTATTTT. It is translated as CASSLAGTSGRAPSTDTQYF. Combining the CDR3 with reference TRBV5-1 and TRBJ2-3 gives the whole variable domain KAGVTQTPRYLIKTRGQQVTLSCSPISGHRSVSWYQQTPGQGLQFLFEYFSETQRNKGNFPGRFSGRQFSNSRSEMNVSTLELGDSALYLCASSLAGTSGRAPSTDTQYFGPGTRLTVL.

The chain employs TRBV13 and TRBJ2-7, with 8 bases that match TRBD2. There are 15 residues in the CDR3. CDR1 PRHDT and CDR2 FYEKMQ come from the germline V gene (reference sequence). V was pared by 5 bases and J by 3 bases, with 9 bases of the junction left unmatched. CDR3 sequence: CASSKTGLADYEQYF. In DNA form, the CDR3 reads TGTGCCAGCAGCAAAACAGGACTAGCCGACTACGAGCAGTACTTC.

This clonotype was seen repeatedly, ten times or more. CDR3: CASSQDRAGPHEQFF. DNA of the CDR3: TGCGCCAGCAGCCAAGATCGGGCAGGGCCCCATGAGCAGTTCTTC. V usage is TRBV4-3 and J usage is TRBJ2-1; a possible D gene is TRBD1 (5 bases). Per germline, CDR1 LGHNA and CDR2 YSLEER. The germline V and J ends were trimmed by 0 bases and 8 bases, with 14 bases remaining between them. CDR3 length: 15 amino acids.

The chain is built from TRBV12-3 or TRBV12-4 and TRBJ2-2, with 9 bases fitting TRBD1. The CDR3 is 14 amino acids. V trimming: 7 bases; J trimming: 3 bases; junction bases outside the gene matches: 3. The DNA for the CDR3 is TGTGCCAGCACGCGACAGGGGGACACCGGGGAGCTGTTTTTT. The encoded protein is CASTRQGDTGELFF.

The chain joins TRBV4-1 to TRBJ1-1; 8 bases fit TRBD1. The germline gives CDR1 MGHRA, CDR2 YSYEKL. V dropped 4 bases and J dropped 3; count of bases not matched to a gene: 10. The CDR3 spans 16 residues. In DNA form, the CDR3 reads TGCGCCAGCAGCCCTTGGACAGGGAAGGGTGACACTGAAGCTTTCTTT. Amino acid sequence: CASSPWTGKGDTEAFF.

The chain couples TRBV28 to TRBJ1-1; a possible D gene is TRBD1 (6 bases). Trimming cost V 3 bases and J 0 bases, with 17 bases left between them. Germline CDR1 MDHEN, CDR2 SYDVKM. The CDR3 contains 17 residues. CDR3 protein: CASSLAGQGWVNTEAFF. DNA for the CDR3: TGTGCCAGCAGTTTGGCGGGACAAGGTTGGGTGAACACTGAAGCTTTCTTT.

This clonotype was detected only a few times. The rearrangement joins TRBV29-1 to TRBJ2-3, with 10 bases that match TRBD2. Losses at the gene ends were 5 bases for V and 4 bases for J; bases not matched to a gene: 6. Germline V CDR1 and CDR2: SQVTM, ANQGSEA. This CDR3 is built from 14 residues. The CDR3 bases are TGCAGCGTTCTTGAGCGGGAGGGGCCAGATACGCAGTATTTT. It specifies CSVLEREGPDTQYF.

The V call is TRBV2, the J call TRBJ2-1; 8 bases match TRBD2. V gave up 8 bases and J gave up 3 bases; unmatched junction bases: 12. The germline V gene has CDR1 SNHLY and CDR2 FYNNEI. This CDR3 has 16 residues. CDR3 nucleotides: TGTGCCAGCTCGAAGAGAGGACTAGCCCTCTACAATGAGCAGTTCTTC. As protein: CASSKRGLALYNEQFF.

Many counts were recorded for this clonotype. The V and J genes are TRBV2 and TRBJ1-3; D gene uncertain. Trimming removed 1 base from V and 0 bases from J, with 7 bases in between. CDR3 length equals 15 residues. Germline CDR1 is SNHLY and CDR2 is FYNNEI. The CDR3 coding sequence is TGTGCCAGCAGTGAAGAGCCGGGCTCTGGAAACACCATATATTTT. It yields the protein CASSEEPGSGNTIYF.

The genes are TRBV4-1 and TRBJ2-3; 7 bases agree with TRBD2. Looked up from germline, CDR1 is MGHRA and CDR2 is YSYEKL. The CDR3 is 17 amino acids. V lost 6 bases, J lost 2 bases, and 14 bases stayed unmatched. The CDR3 nucleotides are TGCGCCAGCAGTCGAGCTGAGACTAGCAGCTTCACAGATACGCAGTATTTT. It specifies CASSRAETSSFTDTQYF.

This chain connects TRBV12-5 to TRBJ2-7, with TRBD2 matching 7 bases. After removal of 2 bases from V and 3 bases from J, the junction contained 13 bases not matched to a gene. Germline V gene sequence: CDR1 LGHNT, CDR2 FRNRAP. The CDR3 loop spans 17 amino acids. CDR3 in DNA: TGTGCTAGTGGTTTGAGTTTCGGGGGAGGGCCTTACTACGAGCAGTACTTC. It encodes CASGLSFGGGPYYEQYF.

The V call is TRBV12-3 or TRBV12-4, the J call TRBJ2-1; D is possibly TRBD2 (5 bases). V was shortened by 2 bases and J by 5 bases, with 13 bases between the two germline ends. The CDR3 spans 15 residues. CDR3 bases: TGTGCCAGCAGTTTATCGGGGTCGCTCCACAATGAGCAGTTCTTC. Residues: CASSLSGSLHNEQFF.

This clonotype was counted between two and nine times. J is TRBJ2-7 and V is TRBV20-1, with no clear D. CDR3 length equals 15 residues. Germline CDR1 and CDR2: DFQATT and SNEGSKA (reference sequence). Trimming pared 0 bases from V and 0 bases from J, leaving 12 bases between. DNA for the CDR3: TGCAGTGCTAGAGATCGTGAGAGGCCCTCCTACGAGCAGTACTTC. Encoded protein: CSARDRERPSYEQYF.